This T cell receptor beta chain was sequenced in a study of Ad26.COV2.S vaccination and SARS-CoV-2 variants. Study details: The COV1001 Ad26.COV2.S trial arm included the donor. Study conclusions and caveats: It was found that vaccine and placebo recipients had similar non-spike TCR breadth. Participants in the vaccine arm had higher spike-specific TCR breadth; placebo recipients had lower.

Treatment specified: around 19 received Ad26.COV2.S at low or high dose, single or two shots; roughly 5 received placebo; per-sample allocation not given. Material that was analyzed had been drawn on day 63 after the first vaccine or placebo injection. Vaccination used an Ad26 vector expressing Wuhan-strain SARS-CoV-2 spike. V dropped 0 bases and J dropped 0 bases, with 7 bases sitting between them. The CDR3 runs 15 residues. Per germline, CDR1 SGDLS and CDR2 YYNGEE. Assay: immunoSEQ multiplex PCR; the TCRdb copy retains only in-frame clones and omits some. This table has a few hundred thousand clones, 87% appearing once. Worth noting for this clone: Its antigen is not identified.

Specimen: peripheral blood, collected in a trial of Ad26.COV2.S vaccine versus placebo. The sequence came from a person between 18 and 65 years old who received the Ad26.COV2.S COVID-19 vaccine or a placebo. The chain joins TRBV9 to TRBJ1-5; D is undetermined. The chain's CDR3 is CASSVGSLSNQPQHF. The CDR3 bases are TGTGCCAGCAGCGTAGGGTCACTTAGCAATCAGCCCCAGCATTTT.